A selection of T cell receptor beta chains follows, all from one sample in a study of T cell clusters in autoimmune cytopenias. Reprocessing the multiplex PCR reads, TCRdb reports a single entry for every CDR3 protein and omits DNA. The sample includes roughly 6,800 distinct CDR3 sequences. These data were also filed under a second study, of T cell repertoires in aging, cancer and after chemotherapy.

Sequencing was carried out using peripheral blood. All receptors come from a human donor in good health. Each CDR3 is given with its conserved first and last residue. Size tells how often a clone was seen (once, few, many) or the class of an expanded clone, and some rows leave it out.

j_gene,abundance,v_gene,CDR3aa
TRBJ1-2,NA,TRBV19,CASSNPYRGRWNGYTF
TRBJ1-2,NA,TRBV11-2,CASSLIGQLGGYTF
TRBJ2-7,NA,TRBV20-1,CSASLERRQYF
TRBJ2-3,medium-sized,TRBV7-2,CASSPYGARKRTAYF
TRBJ2-1,medium-sized,TRBV19,CASNSLGVNEQFF
TRBJ2-3,NA,TRBV5-4,CASSRPGTPGKQETQYF
TRBJ2-7,NA,TRBV19,CASMDRSSYEQYF
TRBJ1-6,NA,TRBV10-3,CAISQSRAGGRSSYNSPLHF
TRBJ2-3,NA,TRBV6-1,CASSVGAGTDTQYF
TRBJ1-6,NA,TRBV30,CAWTPGDSPLHF
TRBJ2-7,NA,TRBV5-5,CASSLGARFSYEQYF
TRBJ1-1,NA,TRBV11-1,CASSVEHTEAFF
TRBJ1-2,NA,TRBV6-5,CAIRDPARGSNYGYTF
TRBJ1-1,NA,TRBV5-6,CASRLWGRQNTEAFF
TRBJ2-4,NA,TRBV6-5,CASSGGGDIQYF
TRBJ1-2,NA,TRBV15,CATSRDLGANDGYTF
TRBJ2-2,NA,TRBV6-1,CASIYDRGTGELFF
TRBJ1-2,NA,TRBV29-1,CSVEDRGDRGESYTF
TRBJ1-1,medium-sized,TRBV29-1,CSVVWQGAEAFF
TRBJ2-5,NA,TRBV5-1,CASSWATAYEYQETQYF
TRBJ2-1,NA,TRBV6-5,CASSEALQYNEQFF
TRBJ2-3,medium-sized,TRBV29-1,CSVEGVGSTDTQYF
TRBJ2-1,NA,TRBV15,CATSDQTRYLYNEQFF
TRBJ2-2,NA,TRBV15,CATSRDGRSTTGELFF
TRBJ2-5,NA,TRBV5-4,CASSSQGSETQYF
TRBJ1-2,NA,TRBV6-6,CASSQDNYGYTF
TRBJ1-5,NA,TRBV19,CASSIERGTQPQHF
TRBJ2-5,medium-sized,TRBV11-1,CASSLEREAGGGETQYF
TRBJ2-1,NA,TRBV7-4,CASSLNQRGGWEQTQYF
TRBJ2-5,NA,TRBV18,CASSGTAQETQYF
TRBJ2-1,NA,TRBV18,CASSPPGLAGGKIHNEQFF
TRBJ1-6,NA,TRBV5-6,CASSPGAGGLYNSPLHF
TRBJ1-2,NA,TRBV19,CASSSGRDYGYTF
TRBJ2-3,large,TRBV29-1,CSVVQGGGDTQYF
TRBJ2-1,NA,TRBV6-5,CASRRVAGPNEQFF
TRBJ2-3,medium-sized,TRBV6-1,CASILTAGFTDTQYF
TRBJ1-5,medium-sized,TRBV19,CASSPRTGGDQPQHF
TRBJ2-1,medium-sized,TRBV19,CASSKLGEGWNEQFF
TRBJ1-5,NA,TRBV6-5,CASSYSRYQPQHF
TRBJ2-1,NA,TRBV5-6,CASSRLAWTSGNEQFF
TRBJ2-3,NA,TRBV5-4,CASSLERGAGTDTQYF
TRBJ1-6,NA,TRBV6-1,CASSEQSSYNSPLHF
TRBJ2-7,NA,TRBV30,CAWGPRWDFAYEQYF
TRBJ2-1,NA,TRBV7-9,CASSALAGGYNEQFF
TRBJ1-4,medium-sized,TRBV29-1,CSVETTGALFF
TRBJ1-5,NA,TRBV12-3/TRBV12-4,CASTTGVGQPQHF
TRBJ2-3,NA,TRBV13,CASSVGWGPMRTDTQYF
TRBJ2-1,NA,TRBV5-4,CASSLRRDEQFF
TRBJ2-3,NA,TRBV6-1,CASYRRTITDTQYF
TRBJ1-2,NA,TRBV5-6,CASSPTGDGYTF
TRBJ2-7,NA,TRBV6-5,CASRGSGIGYEQYF
TRBJ2-5,NA,TRBV7-9,CASSLNSKETQYF
TRBJ1-3,NA,TRBV6-5,CASSYQARGHRDTIYF
TRBJ2-2,NA,TRBV12-3/TRBV12-4,CASKGTSTGELFF
TRBJ2-2,NA,TRBV6-4,CASRMGGLATGELFF
TRBJ2-5,NA,TRBV7-2,CASSLVTAPVQYF
TRBJ2-3,medium-sized,TRBV27,CASSYLHTDTQYF
TRBJ2-5,medium-sized,TRBV29-1,CSVESRDSRRTQYF
TRBJ1-1,NA,TRBV19,CASRASPGNTEAFF
TRBJ2-7,NA,TRBV19,CASSISSSYEQYF